This T cell receptor beta chain was retrieved from a study of vaccination and CD4 T cells after COVID-19 (dated by TCRdb to between 2021 and 2022). About the investigation overall: SARS-CoV-2 positivity had been established in the convalescent patients by nasal swab PCR, and mild disease was recorded in roughly ten of these patients and severe disease in one. The convalescent cohort comprised six males and four females, including two Hispanic individuals, seven Caucasians, two Asians and one multiracial person. Participants received two doses of either the Pfizer-BioNTech BNT162b2 vaccine (n=8) or the Moderna mRNA-1273 vaccine (n=2). Post-COVID blood samples from convalescent patients were collected a median of about 100 days after diagnosis, with a range of roughly 30 to 170 days. The time from the second vaccine dose to post-vaccine blood sampling had a median of 72 days and ranged from roughly 13 to 241 days. A few convalescent patients were sampled both early after vaccination (day 14) and late after vaccination (days 161 to 241). For stimulating the cultures, overlapping spike peptide pools were used, derived from SARS-CoV-2 as well as from the common cold coronaviruses HCoV-NL63, HCoV-OC43 and HCoV-229E. Control cultures used a CEFX viral epitope pool as positive control, an HIV-1 Nef peptide pool as negative control, or no peptide. The spike-specific CD4+ TCR repertoire was compared before and after mRNA vaccination in approximately ten COVID-19 convalescent patients and several infection-naive healthy vaccine recipients.

Concerning this clonotype: It lacks a known antigen. No clone much larger than this one lies a single base away; base qualities are absent.

The method was PCR. At the Johns Hopkins FTIC core, DNA from the cultured CD4+ T cells underwent TCR sequencing with the Oncomine TCR Beta short-read assay. Genomic DNA was extracted from the cultured CD4+ T cells with the QIAamp micro DNA kit. Oncomine TCR Beta libraries made from cultured CD4+ T cells were pooled using unique dual indexes and sequenced on an Illumina iSeq 100. The source study handled its data this way. Non-productive sequences were removed, and CDR3s not starting with C, not ending with F or W, or shorter than 7 amino acids were discarded. Antigen-specific clonotypes were identified using the MANAFEST web application through comparison of peptide-stimulated wells with reference and other culture wells. To be called positive, a clone needed an FDR below 0.05, an odds ratio above 5, and a productive frequency above 0.1% in at least two of three replicate wells. Cross-reactive clonotypes were defined as significantly expanded in both SARS-CoV-2 spike wells and at least one common cold coronavirus spike condition. Levenshtein distances (stringdist) and unrooted phylogenetic trees (ape) in R version 3.6.1 were used to assess CDR3 homology. Starting from the raw public reads, TCRdb applied fastp trimming at Q25, assembled clones with MiXCR and retained in-frame beta chains. When rows share a CDR3 protein, they turn into one entry using the most common DNA and genes. Clone size and V and J calls follow TCRdb, not the original study. The sample table records over 20,000 distinct CDR3 sequences; 30% to 45% of these occur just once. Around 2.6% of the sample comes from the top ten.

Overall results and qualifications from the work: Although the median number of SARS-CoV-2-reactive clonotypes went up from roughly 20 after infection to 38 after vaccination, the increase was not significant. Relatively few convalescent patients were included in the study, and early timepoints after natural infection were not analyzed. In convalescent patients, a median roughly 87% of post-vaccine SARS-CoV-2-reactive clones were detected only after vaccination, and vaccine-specific priming was suggested by this finding. Of the vaccine-specific clones in convalescent patients, 304 of 307, or nearly all, reacted only to SARS-CoV-2 spike and did not cross-react with common cold coronaviruses.

What this sample's time point label stands for: late sampling 161 to 241 days after vaccination in three convalescent patients. The sample's treatment or condition label, decoded: approximately nine-day PBMC culture with coronavirus spike peptide pools or control peptides (ViraFEST assay). The study used the ViraFEST assay, which expanded antigen-specific T cells with peptide pools and then identified expanded clonotypes by TCR sequencing. The convalescent patients' positive SARS-CoV-2 PCR tests fell between March and December 2020, which was before the Alpha, Beta and Delta variants emerged in the United States. PBMCs were cultured at fewer than 2.5 million per well in IMDM supplemented with 5% human AB serum and roughly 10 IU/ml IL-2, with approximately 10 ug/ml peptide pools added. Half of the culture medium was replaced with fresh IL-2-containing medium on days 3 and 7. Once the cells had been in culture for roughly 11 days, the EasySep CD4+ T cell isolation kit was used to isolate CD4+ T cells by negative selection. Ficoll-Paque Plus gradient centrifugation was used to isolate PBMCs from whole blood, and the isolated PBMCs were then either used fresh or cryopreserved at -140C. Each culture condition was generally run in triplicate wells.

The CDR1 and CDR2 encoded by the germline V gene (reference sequence) are SEHNR and FQNEAQ. The cysteine opens and the phenylalanine closes a CDR3 of 16 amino acids. Only the CDR3 DNA stays, 48 bases, in frame from base 1. V ends up 5 bases short and J 9 bases short, with an unmatched junction base count of 16. The TCR comes from a human donor who had recovered from COVID-19. The chain was built from TRBV7-9 and TRBJ2-1; 7 of the junction bases match TRBD2. The sample in question was CD4+ T cells from blood, cultured in vitro, obtained about 7 months after SARS-CoV-2 vaccination. The base sequence is TGTGCCAGCAGCCCCTGGATCGAGGGAGGGAGGGTTGAGCAGTTCTTC. This codes for CASSPWIEGGRVEQFF.